This TCR beta chain was captured by sequencing in a study of spatial heterogeneity in lung cancer. This CDR3 has 16 residues. Germline-derived CDR1 and CDR2 are SNHLY and FYNNEI. Unmatched junction bases numbered 6, after V lost 8 bases and J lost 1 base. Time point of the sample: sample taken at primary tumor resection. The donor group consisted of around 70 patients who had untreated, early-stage non-small cell lung cancer. The authors sequenced whole RNA from tumor, nontumor lung or frozen PBMC without sorting. In the case of this clonotype: It may be a read error: a sequence one base away is much more abundant.

A single record per CDR3 protein comes from TCRdb applying MiXCR to the 5' RACE reads. Found here are 7,000 to 10,000 distinct CDR3 sequences, 15% to 17% of them singletons; the top ten hold about 16%. This TCR was recovered from a male donor with early-stage non-small cell lung cancer. This chain uses TRBV2 with TRBJ2-2; 11 bases line up with TRBD2. The sample here was normal lung tissue next to the tumor, taken at surgery. CDR3 nucleotide sequence: TGTGCCAGCCGTATACTAGCGGGGGTGAACACCGGGGAGCTGTTTTTT. Protein: CASRILAGVNTGELFF.